These 30 T cell receptor beta chains were sequenced from one sample in a study of control samples from healthy donors and cancer patients. Here immunoSEQ multiplex PCR was the method, and the copy in TCRdb shows in-frame clones only, minus some. The data show under 450,000 clones, with about nine tenths seen just once and just under 6.5% held by the top ten. The sample comprised PBMCs. All receptors come from a man between 40 and 49 years old with head and neck cancer.

The rearrangement links TRBV30 to TRBJ1-4; 8 nucleotides align to TRBD1. The CDR3 contains 13 residues. With 5 bases clipped from V and 1 base from J, the junction kept 0 bases outside the gene matches. The germline CDR1 and CDR2 sequences are GTSNPN and SVGIG (reference sequence). The CDR3: CAWGQGTNEKLFF. For the CDR3, the DNA is TGTGCCTGGGGACAGGGAACTAATGAAAAACTGTTTTTT.

The chain has TRBV30 and TRBJ1-2; a weak D match, TRBD1 (6 bases). The ends were cut back, 2 bases at V and 5 bases at J, with 12 bases in the middle. The CDR3 extends over 13 amino acids. Germline values: CDR1 GTSNPN, CDR2 SVGIG (reference sequence). The CDR3 DNA is TGTGCCTGGAGTCCTACAGGGAGGTATGGCTACACCTTC. It yields the protein CAWSPTGRYGYTF.

The chain is built from TRBV7-2 and TRBJ2-2; 7 bases are shared with TRBD1. Trimming cost V 5 bases and J 4 bases; bases outside gene matches: 10. The CDR3 consists of 16 residues. Germline values: CDR1 SGHTA, CDR2 FQGNSA. The CDR3 nucleotides read TGTGCCAGCAGCCCATATAGACAGGGACCCACCGGGGAGCTGTTTTTT. This gives the protein CASSPYRQGPTGELFF.

This chain connects TRBV28 to TRBJ2-7; D is unresolved. V lost 3 bases, J lost 6 bases, and 12 bases lay in between. Germline values: CDR1 MDHEN, CDR2 SYDVKM. CDR3 length: 13 residues. The CDR3 DNA reads as TGTGCCAGCAGTTTCGGCATGTCTAGCGAGCAGTACTTC. Protein product: CASSFGMSSEQYF. Full variable domain (rest looked up from reference TRBV28 and TRBJ2-7): DVKVTQSSRYLVKRTGEKVFLECVQDMDHENMFWYRQDPGLGLRLIYFSYDVKMKEKGDIPEGYSVSREKKERFSLILESASTNQTSMYLCASSFGMSSEQYFGPGTRLTVT.

This chain links TRBV7-6 with TRBJ2-1; 7 bases align to TRBD1. V dropped 1 base and J dropped 4; count of bases not matched to a gene: 13. The germline V gene encodes CDR1 SGHVS and CDR2 FNYEAQ. This CDR3 is 18 amino acids long. The CDR3 sequence is CASSLVGATGTVYNEQFF. In DNA form, the CDR3 reads TGTGCCAGCAGCTTAGTAGGCGCGACCGGGACAGTATACAATGAGCAGTTCTTC.

The chain employs TRBV28 and TRBJ2-7; D remains unclear. V lost 6 bases and J 3 bases, leaving 18 bases between the germline ends. Germline assignment: CDR1 MDHEN and CDR2 SYDVKM. CDR3 length: 15 residues. As DNA, the CDR3 is TGTGCCAGCAGCTTGGGCCTTATCGGAAGCTACGAGCAGTACTTC. Its translation: CASSLGLIGSYEQYF.

The chain uses TRBV10-3 and TRBJ1-1; unclear D gene. Trimming removed 10 bases at V and 2 bases at J, with 14 bases between. Germline lookup yields CDR1 ENHRY and CDR2 SYGVKD. The CDR3 runs 13 residues. The CDR3 is CATDGPSNTEAFF. The CDR3 DNA reads as TGTGCCACCGACGGTCCCTCTAACACTGAAGCTTTCTTT.

The rearrangement links TRBV2 to TRBJ2-3, with D tentatively TRBD1 (6 bases). The CDR3 extends over 14 amino acids. Per germline, CDR1 SNHLY and CDR2 FYNNEI. Trimming shortened V by 10 bases and J by 0 bases, and 14 bases separated the two germline ends. CDR3 sequence reads: CAIIYRESTDTQYF. CDR3 bases: TGTGCCATCATCTACAGGGAAAGCACAGATACGCAGTATTTT.

The chain recombines TRBV4-3 with TRBJ2-2; maybe TRBD1 (6 bases). Germline lookup yields CDR1 LGHNA and CDR2 YSLEER. The CDR3 has 14 residues. V was trimmed by 4 bases and J by 6 bases, leaving 12 bases between them. For the CDR3, the DNA is TGCGCCAGCAGCCGGCAGGGGCTGGCCGGGGAGCTGTTTTTT. Protein sequence: CASSRQGLAGELFF.

J is TRBJ2-6 and V is TRBV2; D remains unclear. The CDR3 spans 13 residues. Germline V gene data show CDR1 as SNHLY and CDR2 as FYNNEI. V was shortened by 5 bases and J by 5 bases, with 7 bases between the two germline ends. CDR3 DNA: TGTGCCAGCAGTACTGACAGGGCCAACGTCCTGACTTTC. It codes for CASSTDRANVLTF.

This chain links TRBV7-9 with TRBJ2-7; the D gene could be TRBD1 or TRBD2 (5 bases each). V was clipped by 4 bases and J by 3 bases, with 13 bases between them. This CDR3 spans 14 amino acids. Germline V gene data show CDR1 as SEHNR and CDR2 as FQNEAQ (reference sequence). The CDR3: CASSWGPAGYEQYF. DNA of the CDR3: TGTGCCAGCAGCTGGGGACCAGCCGGCTACGAGCAGTACTTC.

The sample holds one count of this clone. The chain couples TRBV4-1 to TRBJ2-1; D is possibly TRBD2 (6 bases). Germline CDR1 and CDR2: MGHRA and YSYEKL. Trimming pared 0 bases from V and 3 bases from J, leaving 15 bases between. CDR3 length equals 17 residues. CDR3: CASSQEQSSGHYNEQFF. The CDR3 bases are TGCGCCAGCAGCCAAGAGCAGTCCAGCGGGCACTACAATGAGCAGTTCTTC.

The gene calls are TRBV19 and TRBJ1-3; D may be TRBD1 (6 bases). CDR1 and CDR2 (germline): LNHDA, SQIVND (reference sequence). CDR3 length equals 14 residues. V shed 10 bases and J shed 3 bases, with 16 bases lying between them. The CDR3 DNA sequence: TGTGCCACCTCCGCGGGGGCGGTTGGAAACACCATATATTTT. Amino acid sequence: CATSAGAVGNTIYF.

This sequence joins TRBV18 and TRBJ1-1; D is unresolved. The length of the CDR3 is 17 residues. The germline gives CDR1 KGHSH, CDR2 LQKENI. V dropped 2 bases and J dropped 0 bases, with 16 bases sitting between them. This CDR3 is CASSPWRRELMNTEAFF. The CDR3 bases are TGTGCCAGCTCACCATGGCGGAGAGAACTTATGAACACTGAAGCTTTCTTT.

The CDR3 DNA reads as TGTGCCAGCAGTTTGAGCGGGCTCGTAGGCTACGAGCAGTACTTC. This encodes CASSLSGLVGYEQYF. The rearrangement joins TRBV27 to TRBJ2-7; tentatively, D is TRBD2 (6 bases). Germline CDR1 and CDR2: MNHEY and SMNVEV (reference sequence). Trimming took 3 bases from V and 3 from J, leaving 15 bases between them. The CDR3 contains 15 residues.

The chain couples TRBV6-2 or TRBV6-3 to TRBJ2-5; 12 bases align to TRBD2. CDR3 size: 16 residues. Germline V gene lookup returns CDR1 MNHEY and CDR2 SVGEGT. Trimming cost V 5 bases and J 3 bases; bases outside gene matches: 7. CDR3 sequence (DNA): TGTGCCAGCAGTCACACTAGCGGGGGGCTGGAAGAGACCCAGTACTTC. It is translated as CASSHTSGGLEETQYF.

This sequence joins TRBV19 and TRBJ1-6; 7 bases match TRBD1. Trimming cost V 5 bases and J 9 bases; bases outside gene matches: 7. Germline V gene data show CDR1 as LNHDA and CDR2 as SQIVND (reference sequence). This CDR3 is built from 14 residues. CDR3 loop: CASSFPGQSSPLHF. CDR3 DNA: TGTGCCAGTAGTTTTCCGGGACAGAGTTCACCCCTCCACTTT.

The chain couples TRBV7-3 to TRBJ2-5, with TRBD2 matching 13 bases. This CDR3 contains 16 residues. Germline-derived CDR1 and CDR2 are SGHTA and FQGTGA. Trimming cost V 5 bases and J 4 bases; bases outside gene matches: 7. The CDR3 DNA reads as TGTGCCAGCAGCCCCCAGACTAGCGGGGGGTTAGAGACCCAGTACTTC. Protein sequence: CASSPQTSGGLETQYF. The full variable domain, rest sourced from reference TRBV7-3 and TRBJ2-5, is GAGVSQTPSNKVTEKGKYVELRCDPISGHTALYWYRQSLGQGPEFLIYFQGTGAADDSGLPNDRFFAVRPEGSVSTLKIQRTERGDSAVYLCASSPQTSGGLETQYFGPGTRLLVL.

This chain uses TRBV15 with TRBJ2-1, with 8 bases lining up with TRBD1. V was clipped by 2 bases and J by 9 bases; unmatched bases: 6. This CDR3 has 14 residues. Germline CDR1 reads LNHNV; CDR2 reads YYDKDF (reference sequence). The CDR3 loop is CATSRRTGTAEQFF. The CDR3 coding sequence is TGTGCCACCAGCAGAAGGACAGGGACGGCTGAGCAGTTCTTC.

The CDR3 loop is CASSLYSTYEQYF. DNA for the CDR3: TGTGCCAGCAGCCTTTACAGCACCTACGAGCAGTACTTC. The gene calls are TRBV14 and TRBJ2-7; D is unclear. Trimming left V 4 bases short and J 2 bases short, with 9 bases between. This CDR3 comprises 13 residues. Germline loops: CDR1 SGHDN, CDR2 FVKESK.

The rearrangement joins TRBV6-5 to TRBJ2-2, with TRBD2 matching 9 bases. The germline CDR1 and CDR2 sequences are MNHEY and SVGAGI. After removal of 2 bases from V and 5 bases from J, the junction contained 3 bases not matched to a gene. The length of the CDR3 is 15 residues. CDR3 DNA sequence: TGTGCCAGCAGTTACGGCGGGGGGGGTACCGGGGAGCTGTTTTTT. Protein: CASSYGGGGTGELFF.

This sequence joins TRBV30 and TRBJ1-4; D may be TRBD1 (5 bases). The CDR3 spans 14 residues. Per germline, CDR1 GTSNPN and CDR2 SVGIG (reference sequence). V lost 0 bases, J lost 8 bases, and 13 bases lay in between. CDR3 sequence: CAWSVRRGAEKLFF. The CDR3 nucleotides are TGTGCCTGGAGTGTACGACGTGGGGCGGAAAAACTGTTTTTT.

The CDR3 DNA reads as TGTGCCAGCAGCATACAGGGGGGAGGACGCAGCAATCAGCCCCAGCATTTT. This sequence encodes CASSIQGGGRSNQPQHF. The chain recombines TRBV7-2 with TRBJ1-5; TRBD1 matches at 8 bases. V lost 5 bases, J lost 1 base, and 10 bases stayed unmatched. This CDR3 has 17 amino acids. CDR1 is SGHTA and CDR2 is FQGNSA in the germline V gene.

The J gene is TRBJ2-3, the V gene TRBV9; TRBD2 matches at 11 bases. CDR1 and CDR2 from the germline V gene are SGDLS and YYNGEE. With V trimmed by 10 bases and J by 2 bases, 9 bases remained unmatched. CDR3 size: 15 residues. CDR3 residues: CAGSTGLAATDTQYF. CDR3 in DNA: TGTGCCGGGTCTACGGGACTAGCGGCCACAGATACGCAGTATTTT.

The V and J genes are TRBV30 and TRBJ1-5; D might be TRBD1 (6 bases). Germline CDR1 GTSNPN, CDR2 SVGIG (reference sequence). Trimming took off 2 bases at V and 6 bases at J, with 17 bases between the two ends. The CDR3 is made up of 15 amino acids. CDR3 residues: CAWSSHGGRGQPQHF. The CDR3 region has the DNA TGTGCCTGGAGTTCCCATGGGGGGCGCGGTCAGCCCCAGCATTTT.

The chain carries TRBV9 and TRBJ2-7; D uncertain. The V end was cut by 0 bases, the J end by 0 bases, with 13 bases between. Germline V gene data show CDR1 as SGDLS and CDR2 as YYNGEE. CDR3 size: 16 residues. The CDR3 sequence is CASSVADRLSSYEQYF. The CDR3 DNA follows: TGTGCCAGCAGCGTAGCTGACCGCTTAAGCTCCTACGAGCAGTACTTC.

The gene calls are TRBV28 and TRBJ1-5; maybe TRBD1 (5 bases). Trimming took 4 bases from V and 4 from J, leaving 8 bases between them. This CDR3 is built from 13 residues. Germline V gene sequence: CDR1 MDHEN, CDR2 SYDVKM. In DNA, the CDR3 is TGTGCCAGCAGTTACTCAGGGAATCAGCCCCAGCATTTT. Translated: CASSYSGNQPQHF.

V usage is TRBV18 and J usage is TRBJ2-3; no clear D gene. This CDR3 is 14 amino acids long. The V gene lost 1 base and the J gene lost 6 bases, with 11 bases spanning the gap. CDR1 KGHSH and CDR2 LQKENI come from the germline V gene. The CDR3 DNA reads as TGTGCCAGCTCACCACGGAAGGATGGGGATACGCAGTATTTT. Residues: CASSPRKDGDTQYF.

V gene TRBV7-3 combines with J gene TRBJ2-6; the D gene is possibly TRBD1 (6 bases). The CDR3 has 16 residues. Per germline, CDR1 SGHTA and CDR2 FQGTGA. Trimming removed 5 bases from V and 2 bases from J, with 13 bases in between. DNA for the CDR3: TGTGCCAGCAGCACCATACAGGGTCCTGGGGCCAACGTCCTGACTTTC. Amino acids: CASSTIQGPGANVLTF. Looking up the rest from reference TRBV7-3 and TRBJ2-6 gives the full variable domain: GAGVSQTPSNKVTEKGKYVELRCDPISGHTALYWYRQSLGQGPEFLIYFQGTGAADDSGLPNDRFFAVRPEGSVSTLKIQRTERGDSAVYLCASSTIQGPGANVLTFGAGSRLTVL.

The CDR3 DNA is TGTGCCAGCAGCCAAGCCTACCCCACTTCGACGGGAGGGAACACTGAAGCTTTCTTT. Amino acid sequence: CASSQAYPTSTGGNTEAFF. V gene TRBV14 combines with J gene TRBJ1-1; no clear D gene. Trimming stripped 1 base from V and 1 base from J, with 22 bases between. The length of the CDR3 is 19 residues. From germline, CDR1 is SGHDN and CDR2 FVKESK. Drawing the rest from reference TRBV14 and TRBJ1-1, the complete variable domain is EAGVTQFPSHSVIEKGQTVTLRCDPISGHDNLYWYRRVMGKEIKFLLHFVKESKQDESGMPNNRFLAERTGGTYSTLKVQPAELEDSGVYFCASSQAYPTSTGGNTEAFFGQGTRLTVV.